Listed below are T cell receptor beta chains from one sample, sequenced in a study of blood T cells in healthy people across ages. TCRdb ran MiXCR on the 5' RACE reads and lists one entry per CDR3 protein. This table has roughly 500,000 distinct CDR3 sequences, 25% to 30% appearing once. What was sequenced was blood. These receptors were obtained from a woman aged 70 to 79 in good health. The conserved cysteine and the conserved F or W are not part of the CDR3 here. Clone size is stated in some rows and not others, as once, few, many or a class when expanded.

TRBV29-1	TRBJ2-3	-	SGRRQGWTDTQY
TRBV10-3	TRBJ2-7	-	AIRGESRYYEQY
TRBV7-8	TRBJ2-2	once	ASSLRFGEANTGELF
TRBV6-2/TRBV6-3	TRBJ2-3	-	ASSLRTSLAGEDTQY
TRBV28	-	few	ASSLTPRRGVYEQY
TRBV2	TRBJ2-4	-	ASSYDRSARNIQY
TRBV20-1	TRBJ2-5	few	SASGPPLETQY
TRBV5-4	-	-	ASSFLTGAIQETQY
TRBV25-1	TRBJ2-5	-	ANPEGKEETQY
TRBV4-3	TRBJ2-7	-	ASSQEYVGRREQY
TRBV29-1	TRBJ1-2	-	SVAGTAYGYT
TRBV3-1	TRBJ1-2	few	ASSQNPTHNYGYT
TRBV5-6	TRBJ2-1	few	ASSFGLRDGF
TRBV2	TRBJ1-2	once	ASFARGDGYT
TRBV5-1	TRBJ2-1	few	ASSLAYQPYNEQF
TRBV5-6	TRBJ2-1	-	ASSLALGQLANEQF
TRBV12-3/TRBV12-4	TRBJ1-5	-	ASSLVVNQPQH
TRBV11-2	TRBJ2-6	-	ASSLDLRASGANVLT
TRBV20-1	TRBJ2-7	few	SAEKGQGFGEQY
TRBV7-9	TRBJ1-1	few	ASSLGQGEAF
TRBV7-9	TRBJ1-4	few	ASSFFLTGANEKLF
TRBV6-1	TRBJ1-2	-	ASRVNRGQTSIYGYT
TRBV12-3/TRBV12-4	TRBJ1-4	-	ASSLRDSSRGKLF
TRBV20-1	TRBJ1-1	-	SARDGGQGNTEAF
TRBV5-1	TRBJ2-1	few	ASFPGQTFNEQF
TRBV7-9	TRBJ2-2	-	ASSLEPPGNTGELF
TRBV29-1	TRBJ2-3	few	SASFRGRGDTQY
TRBV29-1	TRBJ2-7	-	SVQRPNKGAYEQY
TRBV9	-	few	ASSVGDRGSEQY
TRBV5-1	TRBJ2-1	few	ASSLGGPWDGEQF
TRBV29-1	TRBJ1-1	-	SVDSRGYTEAF
TRBV2	TRBJ1-2	few	ASSVRQNPLQYGYT
TRBV20-1	TRBJ2-3	-	SALLAGGQATDTQY
TRBV3-1	TRBJ1-2	-	ASSHLGDNYGYT
TRBV5-1	TRBJ2-7	many	ASRWGTTGPYEQY
TRBV5-1	TRBJ2-3	few	ASSGGGLTNTDTQY
TRBV11-1	TRBJ2-7	-	ASSSTPYYEQY
TRBV9	-	few	ASSLSPVPDEQF
TRBV7-2	TRBJ1-1	few	ASSHRGGRIPEAF
TRBV25-1	TRBJ2-6	few	ASSEFGGNSGANVLT
TRBV4-1	TRBJ1-4	-	ASSPHGAGGEKLF
TRBV18	TRBJ1-4	few	ASSPVAQGSEKLF
TRBV29-1	TRBJ2-7	once	SVAGLGEQY
TRBV3-1	TRBJ1-1	few	ASSQDVGPGVAF
TRBV20-1	TRBJ2-1	once	SGDRGRANEQF
TRBV12-3/TRBV12-4	TRBJ2-3	-	AARDFNTDTQY
TRBV6-6	TRBJ1-2	once	ASSYRAGEDYGYT
TRBV3-1	TRBJ2-1	-	APSRRGTYNEQF
TRBV12-3/TRBV12-4	TRBJ2-1	few	ASSRGGRGHVNEQF
TRBV5-1	TRBJ1-3	-	ASSLTRNSGNTIY
TRBV6-2/TRBV6-3	TRBJ1-5	-	ASSYSGGSQPQH
TRBV20-1	TRBJ1-4	few	SASRTPGTRNGKLF
TRBV10-3	TRBJ2-5	many	AISESAGGRRVQETQY
TRBV7-9	TRBJ1-2	few	ASSLEGGNGYT
TRBV6-5	TRBJ1-6	-	ASSYNAELPLH
TRBV29-1	-	once	SARPRGVQETQY
TRBV4-2	TRBJ1-1	-	ASSQTGGGPL
TRBV6-2/TRBV6-3	TRBJ2-5	many	ASSYLVGQGETQY
TRBV9	TRBJ2-7	many	ASSGQGQSYEQY